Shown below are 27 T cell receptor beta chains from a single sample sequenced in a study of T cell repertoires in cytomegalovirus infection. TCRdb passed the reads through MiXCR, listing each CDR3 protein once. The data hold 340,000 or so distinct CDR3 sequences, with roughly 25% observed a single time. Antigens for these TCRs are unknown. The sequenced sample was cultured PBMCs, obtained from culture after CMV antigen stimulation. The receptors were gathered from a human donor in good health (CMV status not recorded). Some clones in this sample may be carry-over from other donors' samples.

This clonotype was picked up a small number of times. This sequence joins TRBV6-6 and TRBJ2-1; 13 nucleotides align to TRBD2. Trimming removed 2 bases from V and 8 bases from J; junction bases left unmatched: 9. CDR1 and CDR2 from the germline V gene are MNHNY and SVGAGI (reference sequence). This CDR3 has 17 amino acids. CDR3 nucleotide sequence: TGTGCCAGCAGTTACCCACTAGCGGGAGGGCCCAGGGATGAGCAGTTCTTC. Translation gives CASSYPLAGGPRDEQFF.

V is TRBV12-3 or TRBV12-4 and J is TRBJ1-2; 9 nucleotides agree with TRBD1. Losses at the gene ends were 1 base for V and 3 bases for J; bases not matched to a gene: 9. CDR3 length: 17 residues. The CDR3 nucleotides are TGTGCCAGCAGTTTAGTGGTCGGGGACAGGGCTGACTATGGCTACACCTTC. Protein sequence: CASSLVVGDRADYGYTF.

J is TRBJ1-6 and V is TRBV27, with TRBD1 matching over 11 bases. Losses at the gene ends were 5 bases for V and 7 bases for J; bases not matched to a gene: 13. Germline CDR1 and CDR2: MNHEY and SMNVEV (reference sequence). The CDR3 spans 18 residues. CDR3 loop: CASSPGDRGESRNSPLHF. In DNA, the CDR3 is TGTGCCAGCAGTCCGGGGGACAGGGGGGAAAGTAGGAATTCACCCCTCCACTTT.

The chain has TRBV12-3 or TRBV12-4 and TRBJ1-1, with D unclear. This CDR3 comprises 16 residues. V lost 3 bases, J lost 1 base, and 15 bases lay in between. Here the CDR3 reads CASSFRVSGGNTEAFF. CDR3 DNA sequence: TGTGCCAGCAGTTTTCGTGTCTCGGGAGGGAACACTGAAGCTTTCTTT.

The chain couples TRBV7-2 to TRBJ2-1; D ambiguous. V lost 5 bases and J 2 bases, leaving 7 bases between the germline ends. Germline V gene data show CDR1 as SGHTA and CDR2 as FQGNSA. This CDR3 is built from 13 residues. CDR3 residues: CASSPSPYNEQFF. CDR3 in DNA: TGTGCCAGCAGCCCGTCCCCCTACAATGAGCAGTTCTTC.

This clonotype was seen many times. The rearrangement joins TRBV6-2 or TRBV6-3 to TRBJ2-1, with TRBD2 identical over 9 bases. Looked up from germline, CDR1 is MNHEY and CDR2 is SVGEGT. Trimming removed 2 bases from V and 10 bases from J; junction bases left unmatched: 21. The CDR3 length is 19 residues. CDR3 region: CASSYPPQVLAGVGGEQFF. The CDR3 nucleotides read TGTGCCAGCAGTTACCCACCGCAGGTGTTAGCGGGAGTTGGAGGGGAGCAGTTCTTC.

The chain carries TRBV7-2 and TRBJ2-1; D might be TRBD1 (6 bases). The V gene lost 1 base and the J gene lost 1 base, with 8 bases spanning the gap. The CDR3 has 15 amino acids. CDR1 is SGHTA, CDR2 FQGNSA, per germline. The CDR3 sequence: CASSLDGTSYNEQFF. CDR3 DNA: TGTGCCAGCAGCTTAGACGGGACATCCTACAATGAGCAGTTCTTC.

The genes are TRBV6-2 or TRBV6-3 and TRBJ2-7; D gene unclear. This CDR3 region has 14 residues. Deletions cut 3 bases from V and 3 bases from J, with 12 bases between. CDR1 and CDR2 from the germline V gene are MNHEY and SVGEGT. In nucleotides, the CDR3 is TGTGCCAGCAGTTATAGACGAAACCTCTACGAGCAGTACGTC. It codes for CASSYRRNLYEQYV.

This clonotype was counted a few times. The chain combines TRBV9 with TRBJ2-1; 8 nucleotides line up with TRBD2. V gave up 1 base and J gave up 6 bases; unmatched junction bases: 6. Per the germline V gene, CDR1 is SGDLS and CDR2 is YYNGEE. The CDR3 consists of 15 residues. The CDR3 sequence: CASSVTGRAGNEQFF. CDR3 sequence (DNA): TGTGCCAGCAGCGTAACCGGGAGGGCCGGCAATGAGCAGTTCTTC.

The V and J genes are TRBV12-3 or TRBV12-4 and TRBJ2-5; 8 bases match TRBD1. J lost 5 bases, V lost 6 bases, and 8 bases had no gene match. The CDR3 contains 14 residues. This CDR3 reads CASSRGPEGETQYF. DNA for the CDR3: TGTGCCAGCAGCAGGGGGCCGGAGGGGGAGACCCAGTACTTC.

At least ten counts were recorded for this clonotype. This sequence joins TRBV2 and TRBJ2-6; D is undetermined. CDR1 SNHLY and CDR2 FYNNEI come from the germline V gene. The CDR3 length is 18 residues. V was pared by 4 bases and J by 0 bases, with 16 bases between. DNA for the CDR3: TGTGCCAGCAGTGCCTTTGGTCTCCCGAGCTCTGGGGCCAACGTCCTGACTTTC. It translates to CASSAFGLPSSGANVLTF. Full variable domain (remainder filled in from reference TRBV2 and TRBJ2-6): EPEVTQTPSHQVTQMGQEVILRCVPISNHLYFYWYRQILGQKVEFLVSFYNNEISEKSEIFDDQFSVERPDGSNFTLKIRSTKLEDSAMYFCASSAFGLPSSGANVLTFGAGSRLTVL.

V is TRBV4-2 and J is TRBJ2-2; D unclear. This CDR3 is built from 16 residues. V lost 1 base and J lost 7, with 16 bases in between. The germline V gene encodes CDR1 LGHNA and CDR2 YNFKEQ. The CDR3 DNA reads TGTGCCAGCAGCCAAGTTCGGCTCGGTGGGGACGGGGAGCTGTTTTTT. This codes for CASSQVRLGGDGELFF.

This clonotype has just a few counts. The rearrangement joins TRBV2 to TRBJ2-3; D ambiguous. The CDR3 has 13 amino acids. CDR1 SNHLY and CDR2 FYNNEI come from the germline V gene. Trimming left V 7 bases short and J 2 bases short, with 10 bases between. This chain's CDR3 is CASKVDFTDTQYF. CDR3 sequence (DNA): TGTGCCAGCAAAGTTGACTTCACAGATACGCAGTATTTT.

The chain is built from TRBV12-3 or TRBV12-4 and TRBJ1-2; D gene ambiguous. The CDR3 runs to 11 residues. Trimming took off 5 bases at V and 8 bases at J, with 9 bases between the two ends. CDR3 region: CASSPVRGYTF. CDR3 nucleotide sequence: TGTGCCAGCAGTCCGGTCAGGGGCTACACCTTC.

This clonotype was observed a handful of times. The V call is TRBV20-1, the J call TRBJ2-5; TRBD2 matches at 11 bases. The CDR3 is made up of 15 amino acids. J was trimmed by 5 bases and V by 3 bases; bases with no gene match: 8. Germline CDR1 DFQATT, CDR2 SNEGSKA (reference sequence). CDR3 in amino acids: CSASPLAGGPETQYF. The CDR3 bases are TGCAGTGCTAGCCCGCTAGCGGGAGGACCGGAGACCCAGTACTTC.

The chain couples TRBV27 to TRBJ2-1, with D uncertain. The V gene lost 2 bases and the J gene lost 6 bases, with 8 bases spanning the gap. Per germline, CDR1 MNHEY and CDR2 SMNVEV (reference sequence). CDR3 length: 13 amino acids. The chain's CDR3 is CASSLGPTNEQFF. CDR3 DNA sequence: TGTGCCAGCAGTTTAGGACCAACCAATGAGCAGTTCTTC.

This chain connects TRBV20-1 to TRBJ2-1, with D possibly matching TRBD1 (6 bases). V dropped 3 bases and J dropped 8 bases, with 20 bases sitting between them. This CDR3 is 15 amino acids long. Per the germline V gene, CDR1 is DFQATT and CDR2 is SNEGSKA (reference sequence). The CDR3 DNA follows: TGCAGTGCTAGTAGTGCGCTAGGGGGTTCGTATGAGCAGTTCTTC. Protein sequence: CSASSALGGSYEQFF.

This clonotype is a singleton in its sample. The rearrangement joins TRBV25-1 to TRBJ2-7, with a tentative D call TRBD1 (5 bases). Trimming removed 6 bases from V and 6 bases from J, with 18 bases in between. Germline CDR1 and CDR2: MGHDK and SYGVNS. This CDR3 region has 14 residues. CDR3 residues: CASSPSKGQVEQYF. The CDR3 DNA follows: TGTGCCAGCAGCCCGTCTAAGGGGCAGGTCGAGCAGTACTTC.

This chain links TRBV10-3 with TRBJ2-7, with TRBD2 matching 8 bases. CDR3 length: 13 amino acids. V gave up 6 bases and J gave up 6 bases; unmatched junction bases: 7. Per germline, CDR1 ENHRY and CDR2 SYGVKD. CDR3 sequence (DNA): TGTGCCATCAGACCGGGAGGGTCAGGCGAGCAGTACTTC. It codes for CAIRPGGSGEQYF.

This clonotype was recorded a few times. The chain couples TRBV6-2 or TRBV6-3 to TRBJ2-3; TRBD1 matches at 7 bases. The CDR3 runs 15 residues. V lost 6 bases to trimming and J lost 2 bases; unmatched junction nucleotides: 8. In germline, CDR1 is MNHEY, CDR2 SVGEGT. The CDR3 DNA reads TGTGCCAGCAGCCCCTTAGGACAGGACACAGATACGCAGTATTTT. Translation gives CASSPLGQDTDTQYF.

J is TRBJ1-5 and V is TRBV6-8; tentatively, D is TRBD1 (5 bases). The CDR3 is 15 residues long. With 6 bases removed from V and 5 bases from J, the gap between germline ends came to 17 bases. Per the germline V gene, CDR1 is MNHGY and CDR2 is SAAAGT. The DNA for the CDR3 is TGTGCCAGCAGCCCCAGAGGGGAGGGTTATCAGCCCCAGCATTTT. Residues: CASSPRGEGYQPQHF.

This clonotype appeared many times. Here the CDR3 DNA reads TGTGCCAGCAGCTTACGACTGAATTACGAGCAGTACTTC. This gives the protein CASSLRLNYEQYF. V usage is TRBV7-9 and J usage is TRBJ2-7; D is uncertain. Per germline, CDR1 SEHNR and CDR2 FQNEAQ (reference sequence). The V gene lost 2 bases and the J gene lost 4 bases, with 9 bases spanning the gap. The CDR3 is 13 residues long.

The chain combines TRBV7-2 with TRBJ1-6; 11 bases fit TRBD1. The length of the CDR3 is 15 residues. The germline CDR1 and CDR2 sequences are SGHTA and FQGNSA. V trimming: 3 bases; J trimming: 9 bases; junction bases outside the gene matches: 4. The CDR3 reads CASSFGQGARSPLHF. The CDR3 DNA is TGTGCCAGCAGCTTCGGACAGGGGGCGCGTTCACCCCTCCACTTT. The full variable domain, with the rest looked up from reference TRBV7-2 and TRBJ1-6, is GAGVSQSPSNKVTEKGKDVELRCDPISGHTALYWYRQSLGQGLEFLIYFQGNSAPDKSGLPSDRFSAERTGGSVSTLTIQRTQQEDSAVYLCASSFGQGARSPLHFGNGTRLTVT.

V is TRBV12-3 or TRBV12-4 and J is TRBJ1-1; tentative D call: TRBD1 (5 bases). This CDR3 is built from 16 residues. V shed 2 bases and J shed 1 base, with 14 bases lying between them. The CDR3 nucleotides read TGTGCCAGCAGTTTACAGGGTGGATACCCGAACACTGAAGCTTTCTTT. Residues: CASSLQGGYPNTEAFF.

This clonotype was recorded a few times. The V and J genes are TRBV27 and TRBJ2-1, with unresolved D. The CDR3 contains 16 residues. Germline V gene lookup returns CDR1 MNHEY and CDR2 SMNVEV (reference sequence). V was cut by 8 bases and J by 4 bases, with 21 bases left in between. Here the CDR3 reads CASSDLRVRGYNEQFF. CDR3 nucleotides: TGTGCCAGCTCCGACCTTCGGGTCCGTGGGTACAATGAGCAGTTCTTC.

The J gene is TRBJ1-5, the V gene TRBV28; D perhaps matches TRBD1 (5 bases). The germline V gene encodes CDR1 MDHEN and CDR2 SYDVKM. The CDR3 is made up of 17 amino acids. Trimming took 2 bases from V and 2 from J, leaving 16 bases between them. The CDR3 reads CASSLAGMGGGNQPQHF. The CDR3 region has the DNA TGTGCCAGCAGTTTAGCTGGCATGGGAGGGGGCAATCAGCCCCAGCATTTT.

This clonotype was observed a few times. Here the CDR3 reads CASSQETGNGVAFF. Written as DNA, the CDR3 is TGCGCCAGCAGCCAAGAGACCGGGAATGGTGTAGCTTTCTTT. The V gene is TRBV4-3, the J gene TRBJ1-1; D gene uncertain. The CDR3 contains 14 residues. Germline CDR1 is LGHNA and CDR2 is YSLEER. Trimming pared 0 bases from V and 10 bases from J, leaving 15 bases between.